This T cell receptor (beta chain) is drawn from a study of blood T cell repertoires in COVID-19. Repertoires were generated with immunoSEQ multiplex PCR, while TCRdb's copy carries only in-frame clones and drops some. The table shows 250,000 or so clones, with around 90% occurring only once. From germline, CDR1 is SGHNT and CDR2 YYREEE (reference sequence). CDR3 size: 15 residues. Trimming took 4 bases from V and 6 from J; bases not matched to a gene: 12. The chain joins TRBV5-4 to TRBJ2-7; the match to TRBD2 covers 8 bases. The sequenced sample consisted of PBMCs or T cells enriched from blood (not recorded which). This TCR was recovered from a woman in her twenties or thirties with acute COVID-19. The CDR3 nucleotides read TGTGCCAGCAGCGCGCCGGGACTAGGAGACCTCGAGCAGTACTTC. Amino acids: CASSAPGLGDLEQYF.